The 20 T cell receptor beta chains below all came from one sample that was sequenced in a study of cytomegalovirus exposure and HLA in healthy donors. 13 Jbeta primers and 60 Vbeta primers were used for the PCR. The data were produced by immunoSEQ multiplex PCR, yet TCRdb's version contains in-frame clones alone and is incomplete. This table has some 180,000 clones, roughly a tenth appearing once. The specimen sequenced was PBMCs. All receptors come from a woman aged 30 to 39 in good health and CMV-seropositive.

The V gene is TRBV5-4, the J gene TRBJ2-5; TRBD2 agrees at 8 bases. Germline CDR1 SGHNT, CDR2 YYREEE (reference sequence). Unmatched junction bases numbered 7, after V lost 3 bases and J lost 3 bases. The CDR3 totals 15 residues. CDR3 in DNA: TGTGCCAGCAGCTCCCCGGGGGGGAGGGAAGAGACCCAGTACTTC. Its translation: CASSSPGGREETQYF.

Note on this clone: One junction end disagrees with the germline gene, perhaps due to a read error. Other DNA sequences in this sample translate to the same CDR3. The chain carries TRBV6-5 and TRBJ1-5, with TRBD1 matching over 8 bases. Germline V gives CDR1 MNHEY, CDR2 SVGAGI. This CDR3 is 14 amino acids long. The CDR3 DNA is TGTGCCAGCAGTGAGGACAGGGTGTTCCAGCCCCAGAATTTT. Translated, it gives CASSEDRVFQPQNF.

The chain has TRBV6-6 and TRBJ2-7; 7 bases match TRBD2. J gave up 6 bases and V 8 bases, and 16 bases lay outside the gene matches. Per germline, CDR1 MNHNY and CDR2 SVGAGI (reference sequence). This CDR3 region has 15 residues. The CDR3 loop reads CASLQPRGNVGEQYF. The CDR3 nucleotides are TGTGCCAGCTTACAGCCGCGGGGGAATGTGGGCGAGCAGTACTTC.

This clone was seen a few times. The rearrangement links TRBV5-1 to TRBJ2-1, with 8 nucleotides matching TRBD2. V lost 1 base to trimming and J lost 5 bases; unmatched junction nucleotides: 8. The CDR3 sequence is 16 residues long. CDR1 is SGHRS and CDR2 is YFSETQ in the germline V gene. The CDR3 is CASSLRELAGNNEQFF. DNA of the CDR3: TGCGCCAGCAGCTTGAGGGAGCTAGCGGGCAACAATGAGCAGTTCTTC.

The V call is TRBV5-1, the J call TRBJ1-1; unclear D gene. The V end was cut by 2 bases, the J end by 7 bases, with 12 bases between. Germline V gene sequence: CDR1 SGHRS, CDR2 YFSETQ. The CDR3 is 13 residues long. The DNA of the CDR3 is TGCGCCAGCAGCTTTTCGGGGTTTAGTGAAGCTTTCTTT. Encoded protein: CASSFSGFSEAFF.

This clone was detected only a few times. The gene calls are TRBV7-2 and TRBJ2-1; 9 bases are shared with TRBD2. Germline lookup yields CDR1 SGHTA and CDR2 FQGNSA. The CDR3 runs 16 residues. Germline trimming cut 5 bases from V and 0 bases from J; bases unmatched to any gene: 5. CDR3 sequence reads: CASSPVSGSSYNEQFF. The CDR3, as DNA: TGTGCCAGCAGCCCCGTTAGCGGGAGCTCCTACAATGAGCAGTTCTTC.

This sequence joins TRBV6-5 and TRBJ2-7; a possible D gene is TRBD1 (5 bases). Trimming removed 2 bases from V and 3 bases from J, with 8 bases in between. CDR1 and CDR2 (germline): MNHEY, SVGAGI. The CDR3 is made up of 13 amino acids. Here the CDR3 reads CASSYDSNYEQYF. In DNA form, the CDR3 reads TGTGCCAGCAGTTACGACAGCAACTACGAGCAGTACTTC.

The chain has TRBV5-1 and TRBJ2-3; 13 nucleotides agree with TRBD2. The germline V gene encodes CDR1 SGHRS and CDR2 YFSETQ. V lost 2 bases and J lost 4; bases outside the gene matches: 4. The CDR3 has 16 amino acids. DNA for the CDR3: TGCGCCAGCAGCTTTAGGACTAGCGGGAGCCCAGATACGCAGTATTTT. Its protein is CASSFRTSGSPDTQYF.

The DNA for the CDR3 is TGCGCCAGCAGACAGACACTGAACACTGAAGCTTTCTTT. As protein: CASRQTLNTEAFF. This chain uses TRBV5-1 with TRBJ1-1; D remains ambiguous. CDR1 and CDR2 (germline): SGHRS, YFSETQ. Trimming removed 5 bases at V and 0 bases at J, with 8 bases between. The CDR3 loop spans 13 amino acids.

This clone turned up a few times. V is TRBV12-5 and J is TRBJ1-5; D might be TRBD1 (6 bases). This CDR3 has 14 amino acids. With 7 bases removed from V and 7 bases from J, the gap between germline ends came to 17 bases. CDR1 is LGHNT, CDR2 FRNRAP, per germline. CDR3 in amino acids: CASDLEGGRQPQHF. The CDR3 nucleotides are TGTGCTAGTGACCTCGAAGGGGGTAGGCAGCCCCAGCATTTT.

This clone was found a few times. The genes are TRBV19 and TRBJ2-7, with TRBD2 matching 11 bases. This CDR3 comprises 15 residues. Trimming removed 4 bases from V and 5 bases from J; junction bases left unmatched: 7. Germline V gene lookup returns CDR1 LNHDA and CDR2 SQIVND (reference sequence). The CDR3 loop reads CASSSTSGRRNEQYF. Written as DNA, the CDR3 is TGTGCCAGTAGTAGCACTAGCGGGAGAAGGAACGAGCAGTACTTC.

In its sample, this clone was seen a few times. The gene calls are TRBV2 and TRBJ1-4; 8 bases map to TRBD1. Per the germline V gene, CDR1 is SNHLY and CDR2 is FYNNEI. V was clipped by 6 bases and J by 3 bases; unmatched bases: 18. The CDR3 covers 19 residues. The CDR3 protein is CASRLRRGQERLANEKLFF. CDR3 DNA sequence: TGTGCCAGCAGATTAAGACGGGGACAGGAGAGGTTGGCTAATGAAAAACTGTTTTTT.

The chain combines TRBV27 with TRBJ2-7; 11 bases agree with TRBD2. The germline V gene has CDR1 MNHEY and CDR2 SMNVEV (reference sequence). V lost 3 bases to trimming and J lost 3 bases; unmatched junction nucleotides: 4. This CDR3 contains 15 residues. This CDR3 reads CASSFLGTSGYEQYF. The CDR3 DNA is TGTGCCAGCAGTTTCCTCGGGACTAGCGGCTACGAGCAGTACTTC.

The chain combines TRBV5-6 with TRBJ1-1; D remains unclear. V lost 2 bases and J 3 bases, leaving 11 bases between the germline ends. Germline assignment: CDR1 SGHDT and CDR2 YYEEEE. The CDR3 runs 14 residues. CDR3 protein: CASSFGLRDTEAFF. The CDR3 bases are TGTGCCAGCAGCTTTGGGCTGAGGGACACTGAAGCTTTCTTT.

In its sample, this clone was seen a few times. J is TRBJ2-4 and V is TRBV30; 7 bases fit TRBD2. Trimming took 3 bases from V and 12 from J; bases not matched to a gene: 11. Germline V CDR1 and CDR2: GTSNPN, SVGIG (reference sequence). This CDR3 contains 13 residues. The CDR3, as DNA: TGTGCCTGGAGCTCTTGGGAGGGCCTGGGTCAGTACTTC. It yields the protein CAWSSWEGLGQYF.

This clone was seen only a few times. This chain uses TRBV5-6 with TRBJ2-5; TRBD1 is a possible D gene (5 bases). Germline lookup yields CDR1 SGHDT and CDR2 YYEEEE. CDR3 size: 15 residues. V lost 1 base and J lost 4, with 14 bases in between. CDR3 nucleotides: TGTGCCAGCAGCTTGCCTAGGGGTCCTGGAGAGACCCAGTACTTC. Encoded protein: CASSLPRGPGETQYF.

Regarding this clone: Other DNA sequences in the sample encode the same CDR3. The V call is TRBV6-5, the J call TRBJ2-1; tentative D call: TRBD2 (5 bases). The CDR3 has 12 residues. Germline V gives CDR1 MNHEY, CDR2 SVGAGI. Trimming pared 5 bases from V and 7 bases from J, leaving 9 bases between. DNA for the CDR3: TGTGCCAGCAGTCGCTCGGGGAATGAGCAGTTCTTC. This translates into CASSRSGNEQFF.

This clone showed up just a few times. Germline and junction disagree at one end, which may indicate a read error. The gene calls are TRBV7-9 and TRBJ1-3, with 9 bases lining up with TRBD1. This CDR3 comprises 18 residues. Germline values: CDR1 SEHNR, CDR2 FQNEAQ (reference sequence). The CDR3 DNA follows: TGTGCCAGCAGCCTAGCCCCGGGACAGGGTATTCGGACAGACACCATATATTTT. Amino acid sequence: CASSLAPGQGIRTDTIYF.

The genes are TRBV6-1 and TRBJ2-7, with 9 bases fitting TRBD2. From germline, CDR1 is MNHNS and CDR2 SASEGT. V was clipped by 6 bases and J by 3 bases; unmatched bases: 6. The CDR3 covers 14 residues. The CDR3 loop reads CASSRTSDNYEQYF. Written as DNA, the CDR3 is TGTGCCAGCAGCCGGACTAGCGACAACTACGAGCAGTACTTC.

In its sample, this clone was seen a few times. The chain has TRBV7-2 and TRBJ2-5; D is perhaps TRBD2 (6 bases). V was clipped by 5 bases and J by 6 bases, with 19 bases between them. The CDR3 covers 15 residues. In germline, CDR1 is SGHTA, CDR2 FQGNSA. The CDR3 protein is CASSPRPRGDKTQYF. The DNA of the CDR3 is TGTGCCAGCAGCCCACGGCCCCGCGGGGATAAGACCCAGTACTTC.